This T cell receptor (beta chain) emerged from a study of T cells in Graves' hyperthyroidism and ophthalmopathy. The CDR3 regions of TCR beta were amplified from RNA transcripts. Carried out on the TCR CDR3, a first-round RT-PCR used the HTBI primer set. TCRdb reprocessed the multiplex PCR reads via MiXCR and lists one record per CDR3 protein. The sample comprises 480,000 or so distinct CDR3 sequences, 46% of which are singletons, and roughly 45% rests with the top ten. Ten or more counts support this clonotype. Germline CDR1 SQVTM, CDR2 ANQGSEA. The CDR3 is 13 amino acids. V lost 4 bases and J lost 4, with 14 bases in between.

This sequence originates from an adult woman with Graves' disease, either hyperthyroidism or ophthalmopathy (not recorded which). The genes are TRBV29-1 and TRBJ2-7, with D maybe TRBD1 (8 bases). The source material was peripheral blood or thyroid tissue (not recorded which). The CDR3 loop is CSVGSQGGYEQYF. CDR3 DNA sequence: TGCAGCGTTGGGTCACAGGGGGGGTACGAGCAGTACTTC.